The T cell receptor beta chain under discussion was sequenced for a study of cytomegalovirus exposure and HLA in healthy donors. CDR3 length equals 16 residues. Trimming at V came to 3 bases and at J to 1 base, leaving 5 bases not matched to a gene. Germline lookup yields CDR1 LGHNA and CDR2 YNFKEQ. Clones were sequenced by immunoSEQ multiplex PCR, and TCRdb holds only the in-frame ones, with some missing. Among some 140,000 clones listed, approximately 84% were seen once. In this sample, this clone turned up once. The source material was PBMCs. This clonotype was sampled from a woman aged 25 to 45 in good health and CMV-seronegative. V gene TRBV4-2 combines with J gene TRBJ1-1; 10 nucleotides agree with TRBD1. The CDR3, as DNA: TGTGCCAGCAGCCATCTCGGGACAGGGGAGAACACTGAAGCTTTCTTT. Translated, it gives CASSHLGTGENTEAFF.